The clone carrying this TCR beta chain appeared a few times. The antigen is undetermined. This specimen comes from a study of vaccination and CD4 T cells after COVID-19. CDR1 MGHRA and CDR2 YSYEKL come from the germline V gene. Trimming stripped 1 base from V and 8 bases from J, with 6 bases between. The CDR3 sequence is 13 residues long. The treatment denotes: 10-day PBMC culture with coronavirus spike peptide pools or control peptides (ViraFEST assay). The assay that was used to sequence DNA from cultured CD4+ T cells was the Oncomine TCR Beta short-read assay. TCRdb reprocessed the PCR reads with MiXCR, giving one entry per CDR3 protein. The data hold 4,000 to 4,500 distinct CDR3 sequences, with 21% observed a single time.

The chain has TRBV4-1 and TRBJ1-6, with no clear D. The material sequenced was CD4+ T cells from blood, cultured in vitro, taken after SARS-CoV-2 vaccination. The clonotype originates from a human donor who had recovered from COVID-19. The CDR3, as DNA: TGCGCCAGCAGCCAAGCTGTTTATTCACCCCTCCACTTT. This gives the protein CASSQAVYSPLHF.